This TCR beta chain was retrieved from a study of vaccination and CD4 T cells after COVID-19. About the study: The post-vaccine samples came a median approximately 72 days after dose two (range 14 to 241).

Notes on the study in general: The authors studied relatively few convalescent patients and analyzed no early post-infection timepoints. In convalescent patients, a median around 89% of reactive clones appeared only post-vaccination.

TCRdb processed the PCR reads anew with MiXCR; each CDR3 protein has one entry. The data contain about 20,000 distinct CDR3 sequences, around three fifths of them singletons. This clonotype was counted a few times. The antigen is undetermined. V was clipped by 1 base and J by 6 bases; unmatched bases: 16. Germline V gives CDR1 DFQATT, CDR2 SNEGSKA (reference sequence). The CDR3 spans 18 residues. This clonotype originated in a human donor who had recovered from COVID-19. The material was CD4+ T cells from blood, obtained before SARS-CoV-2 vaccination. V usage is TRBV20-1 and J usage is TRBJ2-2; the match to TRBD1 covers 8 bases. Here the CDR3 reads CSARVALGGRGRAGELFF. The CDR3 DNA reads TGCAGTGCTAGAGTCGCGCTTGGGGGCAGGGGGCGCGCCGGGGAGCTGTTTTTT.